This T cell receptor (beta chain) comes out of a study of cytomegalovirus exposure and HLA in healthy donors. As concerns this clone: Antigen unknown.

Germline V gives CDR1 SGHNT, CDR2 YYREEE (reference sequence). This CDR3 is 16 amino acids long. The J segment lost 5 bases and the V segment lost 4 bases, leaving 8 bases of the junction unmatched. Primers for the PCR totalled 60 Vbeta and 13 Jbeta. Original processing notes: Among the unique TCR beta chains that a later analysis counted, around 82 million in all, about 11 million were shared. The protocol was immunoSEQ multiplex PCR, while the TCRdb copy is restricted to in-frame clones and leaves out a portion. That table supplies the V and J calls and clone size; D and trimming were determined from the DNA. The profile covers about 200,000 clones, with roughly 90% appearing a single time and less than 0.4% taken by the ten largest. Study outcomes and limitations: Information on immune exposure was restricted to one variable (CMV serostatus). In vitro assays verified that a few CMV-associated chains recognized CMV antigens specifically. Prior analysis indicated that the majority of TCR beta V segments exhibited productivity approximately 90% or approximately 30% of the time.

The clonotype was recovered from a woman in her thirties in good health and CMV-seronegative. The chain is built from TRBV5-4 and TRBJ2-5; TRBD2 agrees at 13 bases. The sequencing input was PBMCs. The CDR3 coding sequence is TGTGCCAGCAGCACCCGGACTAGCGGGAGCGTTGAGACCCAGTACTTC. Its protein is CASSTRTSGSVETQYF.